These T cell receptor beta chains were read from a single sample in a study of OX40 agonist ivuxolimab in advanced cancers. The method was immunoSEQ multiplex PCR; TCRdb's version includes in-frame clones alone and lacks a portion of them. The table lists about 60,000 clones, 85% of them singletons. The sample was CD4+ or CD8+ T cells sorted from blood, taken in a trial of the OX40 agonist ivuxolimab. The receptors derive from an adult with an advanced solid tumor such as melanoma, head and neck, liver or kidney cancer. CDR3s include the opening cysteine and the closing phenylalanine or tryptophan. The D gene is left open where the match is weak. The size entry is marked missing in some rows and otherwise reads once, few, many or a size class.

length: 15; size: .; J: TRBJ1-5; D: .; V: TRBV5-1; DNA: TGCGCCAGCAGCTTGACGTGGGGTAGCAATCAGCCCCAGCATTTT; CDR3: CASSLTWGSNQPQHF
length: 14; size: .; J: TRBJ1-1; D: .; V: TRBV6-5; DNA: TGTGCCAGCAGTTACAGAGGGGTGAACACTGAAGCTTTCTTT; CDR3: CASSYRGVNTEAFF
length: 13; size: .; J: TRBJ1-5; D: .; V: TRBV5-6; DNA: TGTGCCAGCAGCACAGGGACCGATCAGCCCCAGCATTTT; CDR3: CASSTGTDQPQHF
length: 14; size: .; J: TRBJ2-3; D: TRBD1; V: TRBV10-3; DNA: TGTGCCACCGACAGGGGGCTTAGCACAGATACGCAGTATTTT; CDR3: CATDRGLSTDTQYF
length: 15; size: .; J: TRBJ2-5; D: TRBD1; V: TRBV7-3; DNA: TGTGCCAGCAGCACTAGACAGGGGGCGGGTGAGACCCAGTACTTC; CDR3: CASSTRQGAGETQYF
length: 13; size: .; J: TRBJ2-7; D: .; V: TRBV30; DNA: TGTGCCTGGAGCCAAATCCGCAGGAGAGAGCAGTACTTC; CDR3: CAWSQIRRREQYF
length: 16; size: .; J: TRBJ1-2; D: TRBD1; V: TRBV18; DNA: TGTGCCAGCTCACCGGGCGGGACAGGGGAAGACTATGGCTACACCTTC; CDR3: CASSPGGTGEDYGYTF
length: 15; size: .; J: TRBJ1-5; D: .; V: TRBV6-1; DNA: TGTGCCAGCAGTGACGGTTGGCACCTAAATCAGCCCCAGCATTTT; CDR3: CASSDGWHLNQPQHF
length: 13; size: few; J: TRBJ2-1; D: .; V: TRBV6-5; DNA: TGTGCCACCCTGAGCGGTAGCCGCAATGAGCAGTTCTTC; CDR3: CATLSGSRNEQFF
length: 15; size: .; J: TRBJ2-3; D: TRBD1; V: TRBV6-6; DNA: TGTGCCAGCAGTTACGGGACAGGGGACACAGATACGCAGTATTTT; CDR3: CASSYGTGDTDTQYF
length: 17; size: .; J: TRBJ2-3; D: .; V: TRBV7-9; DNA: TGTGCCAGCAGCCAAGATTTCGGACCGGGGGTGGGTAATACGCAGTATTTT; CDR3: CASSQDFGPGVGNTQYF
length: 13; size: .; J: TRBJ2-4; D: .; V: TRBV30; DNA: TGTGCCTGGAGTGGACAGGCAAAAAACATTCAGTACTTC; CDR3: CAWSGQAKNIQYF
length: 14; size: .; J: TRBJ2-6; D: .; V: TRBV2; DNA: TGTGCCAGTTTCACAGGGTCTGGGGCCAACGTCCTGACTTTC; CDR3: CASFTGSGANVLTF
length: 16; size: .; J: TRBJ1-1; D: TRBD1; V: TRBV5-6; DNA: TGTGCCAGCAGGTTGCGGACAGGGGTTATGAACACTGAAGCTTTCTTT; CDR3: CASRLRTGVMNTEAFF
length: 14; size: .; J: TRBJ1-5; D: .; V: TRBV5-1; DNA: TGCGCCAGCAGCTTGGAGGGTAGCAATCAGCCCCAGCATTTT; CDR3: CASSLEGSNQPQHF
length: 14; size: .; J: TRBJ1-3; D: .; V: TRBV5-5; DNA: TGTGCCAGCAGCTTTTCGCAGCTAGGAAACACCATATATTTT; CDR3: CASSFSQLGNTIYF
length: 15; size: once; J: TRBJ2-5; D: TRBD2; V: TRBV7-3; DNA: TGTGCCAGCAGCTCCCAAGCGGGAGACCAAGAGACCCAGTACTTC; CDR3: CASSSQAGDQETQYF
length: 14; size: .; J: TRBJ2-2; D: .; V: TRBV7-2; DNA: TGTGCCAGCAGCTTTCTAGTCACTATCGGGGAGCTGTTTTTT; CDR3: CASSFLVTIGELFF
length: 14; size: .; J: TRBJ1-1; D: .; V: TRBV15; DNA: TGTGCCACCAGCCCGACGGGGGGCGCGGCTGAAGCTTTCTTT; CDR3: CATSPTGGAAEAFF
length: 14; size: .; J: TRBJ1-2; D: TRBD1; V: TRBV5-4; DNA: TGTGCCAGCAGCTTGGGCAGGGGGGTTGACGGCTACACCTTC; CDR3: CASSLGRGVDGYTF
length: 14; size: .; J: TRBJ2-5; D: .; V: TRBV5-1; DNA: TGCGCCAGCAGCTTGGCCGTGGGGCAAGAGACCCAGTACTTC; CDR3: CASSLAVGQETQYF
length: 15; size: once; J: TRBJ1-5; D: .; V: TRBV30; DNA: TGTGCCTGGAGTGTAGAGGGACAACTCAATCAGCCCCAGCATTTT; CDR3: CAWSVEGQLNQPQHF
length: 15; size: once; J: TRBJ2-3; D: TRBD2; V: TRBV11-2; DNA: TGTGCCAGCAGCTTAGAAGCGGGAGTTAAAGATACGCAGTATTTT; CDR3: CASSLEAGVKDTQYF
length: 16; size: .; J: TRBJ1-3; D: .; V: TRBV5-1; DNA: TGCGCCAGCAGCTTATGGGAGGTTTACTCTGGAAACACCATATATTTT; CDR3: CASSLWEVYSGNTIYF
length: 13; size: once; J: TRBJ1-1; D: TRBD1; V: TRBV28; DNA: TGTGCCAGCAGTCCCAACGACAGGGTGGGAGCTTTCTTT; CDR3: CASSPNDRVGAFF
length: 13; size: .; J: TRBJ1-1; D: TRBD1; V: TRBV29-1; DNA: TGCAGCGTTGGACAGGGGGCGAACACTGAAGCTTTCTTT; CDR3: CSVGQGANTEAFF
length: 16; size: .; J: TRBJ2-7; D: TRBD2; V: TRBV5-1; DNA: TGCGCCAGCAGCGCGACTAGCGGGAGTGGGTCCTACGAGCAGTACTTC; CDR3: CASSATSGSGSYEQYF
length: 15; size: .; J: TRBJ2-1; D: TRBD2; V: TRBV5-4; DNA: TGTGCCAGCAGCTTTCAGGCGGGAGGGTTGGCTGAGCAGTTCTTC; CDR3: CASSFQAGGLAEQFF
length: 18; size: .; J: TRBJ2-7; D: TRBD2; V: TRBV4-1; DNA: TGCGCCAGCAGCTCACTAGCAAGGACTAGCCGAGTTGGTTACGAGCAGTACTTC; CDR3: CASSSLARTSRVGYEQYF
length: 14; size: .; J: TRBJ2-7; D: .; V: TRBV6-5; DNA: TGTGCCAGCAGTTACTCAGGGACGGAGGAAGAGCAGTACTTC; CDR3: CASSYSGTEEEQYF
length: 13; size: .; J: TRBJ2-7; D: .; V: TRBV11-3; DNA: TGTGCCAGCAGCTTAGGCGGTAGTGGCGAGCAGTACTTC; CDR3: CASSLGGSGEQYF
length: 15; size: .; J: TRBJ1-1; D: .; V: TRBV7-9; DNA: TGTGCCAGCAGCTTGATGGTGGTCTCGGAGACTGAAGCTTTCTTT; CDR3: CASSLMVVSETEAFF
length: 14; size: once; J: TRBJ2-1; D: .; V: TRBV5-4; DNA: TGTGCCAGCAGCTTGGATCTACTCAACAATGAGCAGTTCTTC; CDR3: CASSLDLLNNEQFF
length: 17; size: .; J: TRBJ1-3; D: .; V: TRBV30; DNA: TGTGCCTGGAGTGTACAAATGAGACAAAACTCTGGAAACACCATATATTTT; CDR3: CAWSVQMRQNSGNTIYF
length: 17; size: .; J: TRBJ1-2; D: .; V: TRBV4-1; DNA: TGCGCCAGCAGCCCCAGCGGTGGGCAGAAACCTAACTATGGCTACACCTTC; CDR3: CASSPSGGQKPNYGYTF
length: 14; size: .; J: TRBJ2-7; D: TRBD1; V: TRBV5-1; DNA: TGCGCCAGCAGGCCCGGGACAGGGGGCTACGAGCAGTACTTC; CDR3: CASRPGTGGYEQYF
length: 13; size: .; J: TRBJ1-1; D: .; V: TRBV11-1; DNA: TGTGCCAGCAGCTTAGCAGCGAACACTGAAGCTTTCTTT; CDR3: CASSLAANTEAFF
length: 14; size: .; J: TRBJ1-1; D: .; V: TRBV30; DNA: TGTGCCTGGGGAGGCAGGGCGAAGGCCACTGAAGCTTTCTTT; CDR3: CAWGGRAKATEAFF
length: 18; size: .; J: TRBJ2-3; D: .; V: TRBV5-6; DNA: TGTGCCAGCAGCTTTCGAGGGAGCTGGGGGGGGGCTTCAGATACGCAGTATTTT; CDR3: CASSFRGSWGGASDTQYF
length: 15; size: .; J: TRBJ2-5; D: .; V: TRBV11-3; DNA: TGTGCCAACAGCTTAGGGAAGGGCTTAGAAGAGACCCAGTACTTC; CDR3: CANSLGKGLEETQYF
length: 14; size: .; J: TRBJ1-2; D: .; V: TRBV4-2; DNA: TGTGCCAGCAGCCAAGATTCAGGCTACGATGGCTACACCTTC; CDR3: CASSQDSGYDGYTF
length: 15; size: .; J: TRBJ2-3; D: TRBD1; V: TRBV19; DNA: TGTGCCAGTAACGCTGGACAGGGGAACACAGATACGCAGTATTTT; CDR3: CASNAGQGNTDTQYF
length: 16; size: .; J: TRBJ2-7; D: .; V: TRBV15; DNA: TGTGCCACCAGCAGATTAAACCAGGCGGCCCGTCGCGAGCAGTACTTC; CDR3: CATSRLNQAARREQYF
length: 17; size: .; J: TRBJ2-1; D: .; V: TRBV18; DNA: TGTGCCAGCTCACAAATCTTACCGGGATCTGGGATGAGTGAGCAGTTCTTC; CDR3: CASSQILPGSGMSEQFF
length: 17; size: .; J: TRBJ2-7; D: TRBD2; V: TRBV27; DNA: TGTGCCAGCTCCAAAAGCTGGACTAGCGGGAGATCGGGCGAGCAGTACTTC; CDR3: CASSKSWTSGRSGEQYF
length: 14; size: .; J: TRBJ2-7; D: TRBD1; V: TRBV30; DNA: TGTGCCTGGAGTAGAGGGACAGGGGGCGACGAGCAGTACTTC; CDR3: CAWSRGTGGDEQYF
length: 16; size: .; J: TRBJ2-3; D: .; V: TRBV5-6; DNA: TGTGCCAGCAGCTTGGCCACGGGGTTGAGCACAGATACGCAGTATTTT; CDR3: CASSLATGLSTDTQYF
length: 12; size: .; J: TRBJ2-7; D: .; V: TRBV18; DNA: TGTGCCAGCTCACCAGTCCGGACCGAGCAGTACTTC; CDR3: CASSPVRTEQYF
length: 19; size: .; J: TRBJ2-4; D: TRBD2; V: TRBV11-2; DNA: TGTGCCAGCAGCTTAAGGCTAGCGGGGGGGCAGCTAGCCAAAAACATTCAGTACTTC; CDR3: CASSLRLAGGQLAKNIQYF
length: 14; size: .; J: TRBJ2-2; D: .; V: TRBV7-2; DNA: TGTGCCAGCAGCCTATACACGAACACCGGGGAGCTGTTTTTT; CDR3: CASSLYTNTGELFF
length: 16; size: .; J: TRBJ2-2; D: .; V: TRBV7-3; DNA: TGTGCCAGCAGCTTATCGGGACACCCGAACACCGGGGAGCTGTTTTTT; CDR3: CASSLSGHPNTGELFF